The 30 T cell receptor beta chains below all came from one sample that was sequenced in a study of memory CD4+ T cells and cytomegalovirus serostatus. Single viable CD3+CD4+CD8-CD45RO+ cells were sorted as the memory CD4+ T cells. Sequencing was performed with immunoSEQ multiplex PCR; in TCRdb, only in-frame clones are kept and a portion is missing. The sample lists approximately 40,000 clones, 75% to 85% occurring once. Sequences were obtained from memory CD4+ T cells from blood. Receptors originate from an adult in good health and CMV-seronegative.

The rearrangement uses TRBV9 and TRBJ2-1; no clear D. V was cut by 3 bases and J by 4 bases, with 8 bases left in between. Germline CDR1 SGDLS, CDR2 YYNGEE. This CDR3 region has 13 residues. In DNA, the CDR3 is TGTGCCAGCAGCGCCGGGTCTTACAATGAGCAGTTCTTC. This translates into CASSAGSYNEQFF.

The V gene is TRBV5-1, the J gene TRBJ2-1; D is uncertain. V was pared by 4 bases and J by 0 bases, with 8 bases between. The germline V gene has CDR1 SGHRS and CDR2 YFSETQ. This CDR3 is built from 14 residues. CDR3 in DNA: TGCGCCAGCAGCCTTTCGGGCTCCTACAATGAGCAGTTCTTC. Translation gives CASSLSGSYNEQFF.

This chain joins TRBV5-1 and TRBJ2-2; no clear D. The CDR3 sequence is 14 residues long. V gave up 5 bases and J gave up 4 bases, with 12 bases separating them. The germline V gene has CDR1 SGHRS and CDR2 YFSETQ. CDR3 DNA sequence: TGCGCCAGCAGTTTAGTCGATCTCACCGGGGAGCTGTTTTTT. It is translated as CASSLVDLTGELFF.

The gene calls are TRBV11-2 and TRBJ2-5; possible D gene TRBD2, 6 bases. V shed 1 base and J shed 5 bases, with 11 bases lying between them. CDR3 length: 14 amino acids. Germline assignment: CDR1 SGHAT and CDR2 FQNNGV. The CDR3 reads CASSLAGVAETQYF. The CDR3 coding sequence is TGTGCCAGCAGCTTAGCGGGGGTTGCGGAGACCCAGTACTTC.

J is TRBJ1-2 and V is TRBV7-2; D is uncertain. The length of the CDR3 is 16 residues. In germline, CDR1 is SGHTA, CDR2 FQGNSA. With 2 bases removed from V and 4 bases from J, the gap between germline ends came to 17 bases. This chain's CDR3 is CASSLIPGSTGYGYTF. DNA for the CDR3: TGTGCCAGCAGCTTAATTCCCGGCTCGACGGGCTATGGCTACACCTTC.

V and J are TRBV27 and TRBJ1-1, with D tentatively TRBD1 (6 bases). V was cut by 3 bases and J by 4 bases, with 9 bases left in between. The CDR3 contains 13 residues. The V gene's germline CDR1 is MNHEY and CDR2 SMNVEV (reference sequence). The chain's CDR3 is CASSFLGGTEAFF. The CDR3 DNA reads TGTGCCAGCAGTTTTCTAGGGGGCACTGAAGCTTTCTTT.

This clone was found a few times. This chain connects TRBV6-1 to TRBJ2-1; maybe TRBD2 (6 bases). Germline V gene data show CDR1 as MNHNS and CDR2 as SASEGT. There are 14 residues in the CDR3. V lost 8 bases and J 6 bases, leaving 17 bases between the germline ends. CDR3 in amino acids: CASGTGLIPNEQFF. The CDR3 region has the DNA TGTGCCAGCGGAACCGGACTAATACCCAATGAGCAGTTCTTC.

The chain joins TRBV5-4 to TRBJ2-3, with 13 positions matching TRBD2. The V gene end was trimmed by 6 bases and the J gene end by 6 bases; junction bases not matched to a gene: 7. The V gene's germline CDR1 is SGHNT and CDR2 YYREEE (reference sequence). The CDR3 covers 15 residues. Here the CDR3 reads CASTPGLAGRDTQYF. CDR3 in DNA: TGTGCCAGCACCCCGGGACTAGCGGGACGGGATACGCAGTATTTT.

This clone showed up just once. The J gene is TRBJ2-2, the V gene TRBV28; 8 bases fit TRBD2. With 5 bases clipped from V and 6 bases from J, the junction kept 8 bases outside the gene matches. Germline V gene sequence: CDR1 MDHEN, CDR2 SYDVKM. The CDR3 spans 15 residues. CDR3 in DNA: TGTGCCAGCAGTATCGGGACTAGTGAGTCCGGGGAGCTGTTTTTT. This encodes CASSIGTSESGELFF. Complete variable domain (other parts from reference TRBV28 and TRBJ2-2): DVKVTQSSRYLVKRTGEKVFLECVQDMDHENMFWYRQDPGLGLRLIYFSYDVKMKEKGDIPEGYSVSREKKERFSLILESASTNQTSMYLCASSIGTSESGELFFGEGSRLTVL.

In DNA, the CDR3 is TGTGCCAGCAGCCAAAACCTGAATGAGCAGTTCTTC. Its protein is CASSQNLNEQFF. The V call is TRBV9, the J call TRBJ2-1; D not certain. The CDR3 is made up of 12 amino acids. CDR1 and CDR2 from the germline V gene are SGDLS and YYNGEE. The V gene lost 4 bases and the J gene lost 7 bases, with 9 bases spanning the gap. Full variable domain (remainder filled in from reference TRBV9 and TRBJ2-1): DSGVTQTPKHLITATGQRVTLRCSPRSGDLSVYWYQQSLDQGLQFLIQYYNGEERAKGNILERFSAQQFPDLHSELNLSSLELGDSALYFCASSQNLNEQFFGPGTRLTVL.

This clone was seen more than once but under ten times. This sequence joins TRBV5-4 and TRBJ2-1; D unclear. The CDR3 sequence is 12 residues long. Trimming left V 1 base short and J 7 bases short, with 6 bases between. Germline V gene sequence: CDR1 SGHNT, CDR2 YYREEE (reference sequence). The CDR3 sequence: CASSLPSNEQFF. CDR3 in DNA: TGTGCCAGCAGCTTGCCCTCAAATGAGCAGTTCTTC.

The V and J genes are TRBV15 and TRBJ2-3, with D tentatively TRBD1 (6 bases). The germline V and J ends were trimmed by 1 base and 0 bases, with 11 bases remaining between them. Per the germline V gene, CDR1 is LNHNV and CDR2 is YYDKDF (reference sequence). The CDR3 contains 16 residues. The CDR3 loop reads CATSRGTVPSTDTQYF. For the CDR3, the DNA is TGTGCCACCAGCAGAGGGACAGTCCCTAGCACAGATACGCAGTATTTT. The entire variable domain, with the rest obtained from reference TRBV15 and TRBJ2-3, is as follows: DAMVIQNPRYQVTQFGKPVTLSCSQTLNHNVMYWYQQKSSQAPKLLFHYYDKDFNNEADTPDNFQSRRPNTSFCFLDIRSPGLGDTAMYLCATSRGTVPSTDTQYFGPGTRLTVL.

This chain uses TRBV10-1 with TRBJ2-7; D could derive from TRBD1 or TRBD2 (5 bases each). The CDR3 sequence is 14 residues long. With 5 bases removed from V and 3 bases from J, the gap between germline ends came to 14 bases. Germline V gene data show CDR1 as WNHNN and CDR2 as SYGVQD (reference sequence). CDR3 in amino acids: CASSLGDSLYEQYF. CDR3 nucleotides: TGCGCCAGCAGTTTGGGGGATTCCCTCTACGAGCAGTACTTC.

The rearrangement joins TRBV7-3 to TRBJ2-5, with TRBD1 as a possible D gene (7 bases). Between the trimmed V and J ends, which lost 5 bases and 7 bases, there was a span of 20 bases. This CDR3 has 15 amino acids. Germline values: CDR1 SGHTA, CDR2 FQGTGA. The CDR3 is CASSPEGGPRGTQYF. The CDR3 nucleotides are TGTGCCAGCAGCCCGGAAGGGGGCCCGCGGGGGACCCAGTACTTC.

V usage is TRBV6-1 and J usage is TRBJ2-7; D is undetermined. Germline V gives CDR1 MNHNS, CDR2 SASEGT. This CDR3 is built from 14 residues. V was cut by 6 bases and J by 2 bases, with 14 bases left in between. The CDR3 reads CASSPGPPPYEQYF. The CDR3 coding sequence is TGTGCCAGCAGCCCCGGACCACCCCCCTACGAGCAGTACTTC.

The chain has TRBV28 and TRBJ1-4; D gene unclear. CDR1 and CDR2 from the germline V gene are MDHEN and SYDVKM. The CDR3 loop spans 16 amino acids. V was pared by 3 bases and J by 3 bases, with 14 bases between. CDR3 residues: CASSFRQTWPNEKLFF. The CDR3 nucleotides read TGTGCCAGCAGTTTCCGGCAGACGTGGCCTAATGAAAAACTGTTTTTT.

J is TRBJ1-4 and V is TRBV30; tentative D call: TRBD1 (6 bases). Deletions cut 1 base from V and 8 bases from J, with 17 bases between. Germline CDR1 reads GTSNPN; CDR2 reads SVGIG (reference sequence). The CDR3 consists of 15 residues. CDR3 loop: CAWSDGRQGYEKLFF. CDR3 nucleotide sequence: TGTGCCTGGAGTGATGGAAGGCAGGGGTACGAAAAACTGTTTTTT.

The chain carries TRBV9 and TRBJ1-1; 9 bases align to TRBD1. The CDR3 sequence is 16 residues long. CDR1 is SGDLS and CDR2 is YYNGEE in the germline V gene. V lost 3 bases to trimming and J lost 5 bases; unmatched junction nucleotides: 11. The CDR3 loop is CASSAGGGTGKTEAFF. CDR3 DNA: TGTGCCAGCAGCGCTGGGGGGGGGACAGGGAAAACTGAAGCTTTCTTT. Based on the CDR3 plus reference TRBV9 and TRBJ1-1, the full variable domain is DSGVTQTPKHLITATGQRVTLRCSPRSGDLSVYWYQQSLDQGLQFLIQYYNGEERAKGNILERFSAQQFPDLHSELNLSSLELGDSALYFCASSAGGGTGKTEAFFGQGTRLTVV.

The V call is TRBV10-1, the J call TRBJ2-3; D uncertain. V was pared by 0 bases and J by 0 bases, with 4 bases between. The CDR3 has 14 residues. Germline values: CDR1 WNHNN, CDR2 SYGVQD (reference sequence). The CDR3 is CASSESASTDTQYF. CDR3 coding DNA: TGCGCCAGCAGTGAGTCGGCCAGCACAGATACGCAGTATTTT.

This chain uses TRBV29-1 with TRBJ1-5; 9 bases are a match to TRBD1. V lost 6 bases and J lost 6; bases outside the gene matches: 6. Looked up from germline, CDR1 is SQVTM and CDR2 is ANQGSEA. CDR3 length: 13 residues. The CDR3 loop is CSVRQGEAQPQHF. In DNA form, the CDR3 reads TGCAGCGTACGACAGGGGGAGGCTCAGCCCCAGCATTTT.

This clone was seen a few times. This chain links TRBV11-3 with TRBJ2-1; D tentatively fits TRBD1 or TRBD2 (6 bases each). This CDR3 is built from 15 residues. Trimming removed 5 bases at V and 5 bases at J, with 16 bases between. CDR1 and CDR2 (germline): SGHNT, YENEEA. The CDR3 loop reads CASSTGQWGDNEQFF. In DNA form, the CDR3 reads TGTGCCAGCAGCACAGGACAGTGGGGGGACAATGAGCAGTTCTTC.

The chain has TRBV5-6 and TRBJ2-7; tentative D call: TRBD1 (5 bases). This CDR3 has 16 residues. Germline loops: CDR1 SGHDT, CDR2 YYEEEE. With 0 bases removed from V and 3 bases from J, the gap between germline ends came to 16 bases. The CDR3 loop is CASSLDTGVDYYEQYF. Here the CDR3 DNA reads TGTGCCAGCAGCTTGGACACAGGCGTGGATTACTACGAGCAGTACTTC.

To note about this clone: This CDR3 fails to terminate in the conserved phenylalanine or tryptophan, so it likely reflects a read error. The limits of the CDR3 on the DNA are not certain, so only TCRdb's listed CDR3 is given. V usage is TRBV6-4 and J usage is TRBJ1-2; TRBD1 is the table's D call and was not checked against the DNA. Including both end residues, the CDR3 is 13 amino acids long. The germline V gene encodes CDR1 MRHNA and CDR2 SNTAGT. CDR3 residues: CASSDFIQGAANV.

The sample holds one count of this clone. The chain joins TRBV7-9 to TRBJ2-7; 7 bases are shared with TRBD1. The CDR3 has 14 residues. Trimming took 8 bases from V and 1 from J; bases not matched to a gene: 8. Germline CDR1 is SEHNR and CDR2 is FQNEAQ (reference sequence). The CDR3 DNA is TGTGCCAGCGGATCGGACAGGCCTTCCTACGAGCAGTACTTC. Residues: CASGSDRPSYEQYF.

A word on this clone: This specimen includes other DNA sequences encoding the same CDR3. The rearrangement joins TRBV6-1 to TRBJ2-5; TRBD1 matches 7 bases. Germline CDR1 reads MNHNS; CDR2 reads SASEGT. The length of the CDR3 is 13 residues. J lost 2 bases, V lost 6 bases, and 3 bases had no gene match. Here the CDR3 reads CASSRGQQETQYF. CDR3 in DNA: TGTGCCAGCAGCCGGGGACAGCAAGAGACCCAGTACTTC.

A few counts support this clone. The chain joins TRBV5-6 to TRBJ1-2, with a tentative D call TRBD1 (6 bases). Germline V lookup: CDR1 SGHDT, CDR2 YYEEEE. Trimming removed 1 base at V and 8 bases at J, with 12 bases between. CDR3 length: 13 residues. Here the CDR3 reads CASSLWSGEGYTF. For the CDR3, the DNA is TGTGCCAGCAGCTTGTGGTCAGGGGAAGGCTACACCTTC.

This chain links TRBV18 with TRBJ1-2, with 9 bases that match TRBD1. CDR3 length: 15 residues. CDR1 and CDR2 (germline): KGHSH, LQKENI. V dropped 3 bases and J dropped 3; count of bases not matched to a gene: 5. CDR3 loop: CASSPRQGGDYGYTF. In DNA form, the CDR3 reads TGTGCCAGCTCACCCAGACAGGGGGGTGACTATGGCTACACCTTC. Full variable domain (remainder filled in from reference TRBV18 and TRBJ1-2): NAGVMQNPRHLVRRRGQEARLRCSPMKGHSHVYWYRQLPEEGLKFMVYLQKENIIDESGMPKERFSAEFPKEGPSILRIQQVVRGDSAAYFCASSPRQGGDYGYTFGSGTRLTVV.

The rearrangement links TRBV5-4 to TRBJ2-3; 13 bases are shared with TRBD2. The CDR3 spans 16 residues. Losses at the gene ends were 4 bases for V and 5 bases for J; bases not matched to a gene: 7. Looked up from germline, CDR1 is SGHNT and CDR2 is YYREEE (reference sequence). CDR3 loop: CASSPTSGRVRDTQYF. As DNA, the CDR3 is TGTGCCAGCAGCCCTACTAGCGGGAGGGTCAGAGATACGCAGTATTTT. Drawing the rest from reference TRBV5-4 and TRBJ2-3, the complete variable domain is ETGVTQSPTHLIKTRGQQVTLRCSSQSGHNTVSWYQQALGQGPQFIFQYYREEENGRGNFPPRFSGLQFPNYSSELNVNALELDDSALYLCASSPTSGRVRDTQYFGPGTRLTVL.

V is TRBV28 and J is TRBJ1-2; 12 bases map to TRBD1. The CDR3 is made up of 14 amino acids. CDR1 and CDR2 from the germline V gene are MDHEN and SYDVKM. The V gene end was trimmed by 5 bases and the J gene end by 8 bases; junction bases not matched to a gene: 6. The CDR3 here is CASSLGQGAGGYTF. CDR3 in DNA: TGTGCCAGCAGTCTGGGACAGGGGGCGGGGGGCTACACCTTC.

V usage is TRBV13 and J usage is TRBJ2-5; D could derive from TRBD1 or TRBD2 (5 bases each). The germline V gene has CDR1 PRHDT and CDR2 FYEKMQ (reference sequence). Trimming removed 5 bases at V and 5 bases at J, with 24 bases between. CDR3 length: 17 residues. This chain's CDR3 is CASSRGWGRASGETQYF. The CDR3 DNA sequence: TGTGCCAGCAGCCGCGGATGGGGGAGAGCGTCCGGGGAGACCCAGTACTTC.